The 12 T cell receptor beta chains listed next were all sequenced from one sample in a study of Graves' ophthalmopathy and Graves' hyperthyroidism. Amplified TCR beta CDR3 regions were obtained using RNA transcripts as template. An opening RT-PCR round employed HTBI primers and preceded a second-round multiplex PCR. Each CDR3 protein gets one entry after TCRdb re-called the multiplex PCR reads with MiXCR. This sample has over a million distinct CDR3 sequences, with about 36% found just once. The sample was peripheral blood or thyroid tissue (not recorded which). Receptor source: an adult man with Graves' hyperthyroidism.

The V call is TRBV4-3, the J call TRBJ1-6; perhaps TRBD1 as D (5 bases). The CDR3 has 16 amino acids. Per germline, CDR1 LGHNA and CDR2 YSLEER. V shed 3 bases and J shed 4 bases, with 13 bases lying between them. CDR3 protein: CASSHGDRKYNSPLHF. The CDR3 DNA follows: TGCGCCAGCAGCCATGGCGACAGAAAATATAATTCACCCCTCCACTTT.

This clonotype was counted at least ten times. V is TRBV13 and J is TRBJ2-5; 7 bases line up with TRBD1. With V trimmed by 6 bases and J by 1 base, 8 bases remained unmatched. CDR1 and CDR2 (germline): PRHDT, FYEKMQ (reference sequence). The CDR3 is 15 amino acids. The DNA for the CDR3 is TGTGCCAGCAGTGACCCCGGGACAGCCCAAGAGACCCAGTACTTC. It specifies CASSDPGTAQETQYF.

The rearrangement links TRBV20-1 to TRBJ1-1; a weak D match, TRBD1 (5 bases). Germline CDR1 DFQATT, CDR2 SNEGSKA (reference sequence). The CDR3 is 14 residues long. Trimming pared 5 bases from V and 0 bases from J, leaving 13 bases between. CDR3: CSAFTGGVNTEAFF. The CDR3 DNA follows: TGCAGTGCTTTCACGGGGGGGGTGAACACTGAAGCTTTCTTT.

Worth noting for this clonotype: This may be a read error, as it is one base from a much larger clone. This CDR3 is CASSSFGTSVYEKYF. The CDR3 nucleotides are TGTGCCAGCAGCTCTTTCGGGACTTCGGTCTACGAGAAGTACTTC. The genes are TRBV5-6 and TRBJ2-7, with D perhaps TRBD2 (6 bases). The V gene's germline CDR1 is SGHDT and CDR2 YYEEEE. The CDR3 contains 15 residues.

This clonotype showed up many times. The CDR3 nucleotides read TGCAGTGCTAGTTCTGCAGGAGTTAACTATGGCTACACCTTC. Its translation is CSASSAGVNYGYTF. This chain uses TRBV20-1 with TRBJ1-2; D is undetermined. V shed 3 bases and J shed 1 base, with 12 bases lying between them. The CDR3 is 14 residues long. Germline V gene lookup returns CDR1 DFQATT and CDR2 SNEGSKA (reference sequence).

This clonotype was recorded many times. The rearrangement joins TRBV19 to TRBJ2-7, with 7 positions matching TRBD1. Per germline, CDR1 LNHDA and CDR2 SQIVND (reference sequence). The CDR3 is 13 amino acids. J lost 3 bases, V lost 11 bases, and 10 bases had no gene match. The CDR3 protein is CASQGESGYEQYF. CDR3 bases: TGTGCCTCCCAGGGGGAATCTGGCTACGAGCAGTACTTC.

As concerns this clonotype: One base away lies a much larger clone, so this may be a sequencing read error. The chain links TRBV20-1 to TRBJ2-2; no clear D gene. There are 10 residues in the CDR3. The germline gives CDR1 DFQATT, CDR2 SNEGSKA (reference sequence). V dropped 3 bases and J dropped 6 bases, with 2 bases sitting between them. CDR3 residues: CSARPGELFF. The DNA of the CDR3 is TGCAGTGCTAGGCCCGGGGAGCTGTTTTTT.

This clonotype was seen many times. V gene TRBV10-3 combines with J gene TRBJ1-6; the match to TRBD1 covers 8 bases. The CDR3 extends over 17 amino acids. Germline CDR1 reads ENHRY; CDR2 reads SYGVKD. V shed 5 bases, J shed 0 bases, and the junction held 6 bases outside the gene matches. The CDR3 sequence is CAISPDRGSSYNSPLHF. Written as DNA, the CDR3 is TGTGCCATCAGTCCCGACAGGGGCAGCTCCTATAATTCACCCCTCCACTTT.

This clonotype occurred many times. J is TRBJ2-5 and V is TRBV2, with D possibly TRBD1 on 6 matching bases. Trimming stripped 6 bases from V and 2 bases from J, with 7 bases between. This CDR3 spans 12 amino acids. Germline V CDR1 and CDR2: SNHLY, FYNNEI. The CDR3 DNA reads TGTGCCAGCAGGACAGGACAAGAGACCCAGTACTTC. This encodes CASRTGQETQYF. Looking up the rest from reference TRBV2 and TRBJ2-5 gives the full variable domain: EPEVTQTPSHQVTQMGQEVILRCVPISNHLYFYWYRQILGQKVEFLVSFYNNEISEKSEIFDDQFSVERPDGSNFTLKIRSTKLEDSAMYFCASRTGQETQYFGPGTRLLVL.

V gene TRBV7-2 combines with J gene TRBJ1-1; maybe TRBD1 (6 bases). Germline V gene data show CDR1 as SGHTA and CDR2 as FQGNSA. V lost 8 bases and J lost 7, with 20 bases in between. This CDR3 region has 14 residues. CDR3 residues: CASARGGATNEAFF. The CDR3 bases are TGTGCCAGCGCCCGTGGGGGCGCAACTAATGAAGCTTTCTTT. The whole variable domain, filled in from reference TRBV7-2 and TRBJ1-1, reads GAGVSQSPSNKVTEKGKDVELRCDPISGHTALYWYRQSLGQGLEFLIYFQGNSAPDKSGLPSDRFSAERTGGSVSTLTIQRTQQEDSAVYLCASARGGATNEAFFGQGTRLTVV.

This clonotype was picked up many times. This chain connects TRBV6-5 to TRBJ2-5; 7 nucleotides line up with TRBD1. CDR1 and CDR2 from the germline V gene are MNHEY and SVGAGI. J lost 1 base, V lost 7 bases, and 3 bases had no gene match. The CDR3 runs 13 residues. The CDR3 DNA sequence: TGTGCCAGCATGAGGGACAGCCAAGAGACCCAGTACTTC. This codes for CASMRDSQETQYF.

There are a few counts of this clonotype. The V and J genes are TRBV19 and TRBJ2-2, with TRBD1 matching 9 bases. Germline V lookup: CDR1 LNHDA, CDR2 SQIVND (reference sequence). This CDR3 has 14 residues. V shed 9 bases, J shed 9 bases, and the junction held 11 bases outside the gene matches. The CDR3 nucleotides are TGTGCCAGCCACAGGGGGACAGGGACCAGGGAGCTGTTTTTT. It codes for CASHRGTGTRELFF.